These T cell receptor beta chains were read from a single sample in a study of cytotoxic CD8 clonotypes in ibrutinib-treated CLL. The data were produced by immunoSEQ multiplex PCR, yet TCRdb's version contains in-frame clones alone and is incomplete. The table records approximately 70,000 clones, approximately 80% of them present only once. The material was PBMCs, obtained at disease progression, from a patient treated with ibrutinib. These receptor sequences come from a human donor with chronic lymphocytic leukemia. CDR3s include the opening cysteine and the closing phenylalanine or tryptophan. Fields, in order: clone size, V gene, D gene, J gene, CDR3 DNA, CDR3 protein. D genes are given only for firm matches. Size values are once, few and many counts, or a class for expanded clones, and some rows have none.

-	TRBV28	-	TRBJ1-1	TGTGCCAGCAAGACGGGACAAGGATACACTGAAGCTTTCTTT	CASKTGQGYTEAFF
-	TRBV5-1	-	TRBJ2-2	TGCGCCAGCAGCTCTGGGCCGGAAGGCACCGGGGAGCTGTTTTTT	CASSSGPEGTGELFF
-	TRBV5-6	-	TRBJ2-5	TGTGCCAGCAGCTTGGATGCGGGGTCAGAGACCCAGTACTTC	CASSLDAGSETQYF
-	TRBV29-1	-	TRBJ2-1	TGCAGCGTTGAAGAGGGTAATGAGCAGTTCTTC	CSVEEGNEQFF
-	TRBV15	-	TRBJ1-6	TGTGCCACCAGCATTGACAACTATAATTCACCCCTCCACTTT	CATSIDNYNSPLHF
-	TRBV9	TRBD1	TRBJ2-7	TGTGCCAGCAGCGTAGGGGACAGAGCCGTCTACGAGCGGTACTTC	CASSVGDRAVYERYF
once	TRBV11-2	-	TRBJ1-2	TGTGCCAGCAGCTTAGGGATGTATGGCTACACCTTC	CASSLGMYGYTF
-	TRBV23-1	-	TRBJ2-2	TGCGCCAGCAGTCAATCGGTGTCCTCGAACACCGGGGAGCTGTTTTTT	CASSQSVSSNTGELFF
-	TRBV7-9	TRBD1	TRBJ1-5	TGTGCCAGCAGCTACGGGACAGGGCGGCGGGATCAGCCCCAGCATTTT	CASSYGTGRRDQPQHF
-	TRBV5-6	TRBD1	TRBJ2-5	TGTGCCACCCGACAGGGCGGCGAGACCCAGTACTTC	CATRQGGETQYF
-	TRBV7-9	TRBD2	TRBJ2-7	TGTGCCAGCAGCTTCCTAGCGGGAGGGCCGGATGAGCAGTACTTC	CASSFLAGGPDEQYF
-	TRBV10-3	-	TRBJ2-7	TGTGCCACGGGGGAGGAGGCCTCCTACGAGCAGTACTTC	CATGEEASYEQYF
-	TRBV21-1	-	TRBJ2-7	TGTGCCAGCAGCAAACGCCCGGCAGGGGGCTACTTC	CASSKRPAGGYF
-	TRBV6-4	-	TRBJ2-2	TGTGCCAGCAGTGACTCGCCGGTCGACCGGACCGGGGAGCTGTTTTTT	CASSDSPVDRTGELFF
-	TRBV7-6	TRBD2	TRBJ2-7	TGTGCCAGCAGCCCCGGGACTAGCTGGTACGAGCAGTACTTC	CASSPGTSWYEQYF
-	TRBV7-7	-	TRBJ2-7	TGTGCCAGCAGCTTCGGCGGTGGCTCCTACGAGCAGTACTTC	CASSFGGGSYEQYF
once	TRBV4-2	TRBD2	TRBJ2-7	TGTGCCAGCAGCCGACTAGCGGGGGACTTCTACGAGCAGTACTTC	CASSRLAGDFYEQYF
-	TRBV19	-	TRBJ1-1	TGTGCCAGTAGTACCCTCAGTCCCTGGGGTATGAACACTGAAGCTTTCTTT	CASSTLSPWGMNTEAFF
few	TRBV4-1	TRBD1	TRBJ2-7	TGCGCCAGCAGCCAAGGGACAGGGACGTCCTACGAGCAGTACTTC	CASSQGTGTSYEQYF
-	TRBV2	-	TRBJ2-5	TGTGCCAGCAGTGGGCTAGCAGCGGGGACCCAGTACTTC	CASSGLAAGTQYF
-	TRBV4-1	TRBD2	TRBJ2-1	TGCGCCAGCAGCCAAGAGAGCGGGAGGGGCTACAATGAGCAGTTCTTC	CASSQESGRGYNEQFF
-	TRBV4-2	-	TRBJ1-1	TGTGCCAGCAGCCTGATTACCGGGACAACCGACGAAGCTTTCTTT	CASSLITGTTDEAFF
-	TRBV6-5	TRBD1	TRBJ2-4	TGTGCCAGCAGTCCGGGACAGGAGTTAAACATTCAGTACTTC	CASSPGQELNIQYF
-	TRBV2	-	TRBJ1-3	TGTGCCAGCAGCGTCTACCCTGGAAACACCATATATTTT	CASSVYPGNTIYF
-	TRBV6-5	TRBD2	TRBJ2-5	TGTGCCAGCAGTTACATGCTAGCGGGAGCTGAGACCCAGTACTTC	CASSYMLAGAETQYF
-	TRBV7-2	TRBD1	TRBJ1-1	TGTGCCAGCAGCCTACGCCAGGGGGCATGGACTGAAGCTTTCTTT	CASSLRQGAWTEAFF
few	TRBV6-5	-	TRBJ1-5	TGTGCCAGCAGTTACACCCTCCCTGGGGGCAATCAGCCCCAGCATTTT	CASSYTLPGGNQPQHF
-	TRBV4-1	-	TRBJ1-5	TGCGCCAGCAGCCAAGGACCGATCGGGAGCAATCAGCCCCAGCATTTT	CASSQGPIGSNQPQHF
-	TRBV2	-	TRBJ2-3	TGTGCCAGCACCAACAGGGCGTCCACAGATACGCAGTATTTT	CASTNRASTDTQYF
medium-sized	TRBV6-1	TRBD1	TRBJ2-3	TGTGCCAGCAGTGAAGGGGCCAGGGGGACAGATACGCAGTATTTT	CASSEGARGTDTQYF
-	TRBV27	-	TRBJ2-3	TGTGCCAGCAGTTTAAATCAGGGCCATACGCAGTATTTT	CASSLNQGHTQYF
-	TRBV19	-	TRBJ2-3	TGTGCCAGTAGCACCTTCGGGGGCACAGATACGCAGTATTTT	CASSTFGGTDTQYF
-	TRBV29-1	-	TRBJ2-7	TGCAGCGTTGCACAGACCTCCTACGAGCAGTACTTC	CSVAQTSYEQYF
-	TRBV5-1	-	TRBJ1-3	TGCGCCAGCAGCTTGGCTAGCTCTGGAAACACCATATATTTT	CASSLASSGNTIYF
-	TRBV23-1	-	TRBJ2-7	TGCGCCAGCAGTCAGACTTACGAGCAGTACTTC	CASSQTYEQYF
-	TRBV5-1	TRBD1	TRBJ2-5	TGCGCCAGCAGGGGACAGGGGTCTTGGGAGACCCAGTACTTC	CASRGQGSWETQYF
few	TRBV28	-	TRBJ2-1	TGTGCCATCACCAAACAGAACAATGAGCAGTTCTTC	CAITKQNNEQFF
-	TRBV5-1	-	TRBJ2-2	TGCGCCAGCAGCTTCAGGTCGAACACCGGGGAGCTGTTTTTT	CASSFRSNTGELFF
-	TRBV18	-	TRBJ1-2	TGTGCCAGCTCACCGGAGACTGCGTCCGGTCTTGGCTACACCTTC	CASSPETASGLGYTF
-	TRBV19	TRBD2	TRBJ2-5	TGTGCCAGTAGTAGGGCGGGGGGGATTGTGGAGACCCAGTACTTC	CASSRAGGIVETQYF
-	TRBV7-3	TRBD2	TRBJ2-5	TGTGCCAGCAGCTTGACATCCTATTCGGCTAGCGGTAAAGGTTTGGAGACCCAGTACTTC	CASSLTSYSASGKGLETQYF
-	TRBV5-1	-	TRBJ2-3	TGCGCCAGCAGCTTGTGGCATCCTAGCACAGATACGCAGTATTTT	CASSLWHPSTDTQYF
once	TRBV7-8	-	TRBJ2-3	TGTGCCAGCAGCTTAGATCCAGATACGCAGTATTTT	CASSLDPDTQYF
-	TRBV19	-	TRBJ2-7	TGTGCCAGTAGTACCAACAGGGAGGGAAGCTACGAGCAGTACTTC	CASSTNREGSYEQYF
once	TRBV11-1	-	TRBJ2-1	TGTGCCAGCAGCTTAGCGGGGGGGCCCTACAATGAGCAGTTCTTC	CASSLAGGPYNEQFF
-	TRBV5-4	TRBD2	TRBJ2-3	TGTGCCAGCAGCTTGGCTAGCGGGGGGGCCTCGAATACGCAGTATTTT	CASSLASGGASNTQYF
-	TRBV5-1	TRBD2	TRBJ2-7	TGCGCCAGCAGCTTGGACGGGACTAGCGGGGGGGACGAGCAGTACTTC	CASSLDGTSGGDEQYF
-	TRBV5-4	-	TRBJ2-5	TGTGCCAGCAGCGGCCGAGAGACCCAGTACTTC	CASSGRETQYF
-	TRBV6-1	TRBD1	TRBJ1-5	TGTGCCAGCAGTGGCACAGGGGTGGGGCAGCCCCAGCATTTT	CASSGTGVGQPQHF
-	TRBV5-1	-	TRBJ2-3	TGCGCCAGCAGCTTTACGAGTCACACAGATACGCAGTATTTT	CASSFTSHTDTQYF
-	TRBV11-2	-	TRBJ1-3	TGTGCCAGCAGCTTTCAAGGAAACACCATATATTTT	CASSFQGNTIYF
-	TRBV29-1	-	TRBJ1-1	TGCAGCGGTGCGGACAGTACTGAAGCTTTCTTT	CSGADSTEAFF
-	TRBV28	-	TRBJ1-1	TGTGCCAGCAGACGTGCAGAGAACACTGAAGCTTTCTTT	CASRRAENTEAFF
many	TRBV11-2	-	TRBJ1-1	TGTGCCAGCAGCCCCCTAGTTGGGGGGACCCTTGAAGCTTTCTTT	CASSPLVGGTLEAFF
few	TRBV7-9	TRBD2	TRBJ2-3	TGTGCCAGCAGCTTGGGGACTAGCGGAGTAGATACGCAGTATTTT	CASSLGTSGVDTQYF
-	TRBV7-2	-	TRBJ1-4	TGTGCCAGCAGCTTAGGGGGGGCAGTCTGGAAACTGTTTTTT	CASSLGGAVWKLFF
-	TRBV5-1	TRBD1	TRBJ1-2	TGCGCCAGCAGCCGTTATACACAACAGGGGACTAACTATGGCTACACCTTC	CASSRYTQQGTNYGYTF